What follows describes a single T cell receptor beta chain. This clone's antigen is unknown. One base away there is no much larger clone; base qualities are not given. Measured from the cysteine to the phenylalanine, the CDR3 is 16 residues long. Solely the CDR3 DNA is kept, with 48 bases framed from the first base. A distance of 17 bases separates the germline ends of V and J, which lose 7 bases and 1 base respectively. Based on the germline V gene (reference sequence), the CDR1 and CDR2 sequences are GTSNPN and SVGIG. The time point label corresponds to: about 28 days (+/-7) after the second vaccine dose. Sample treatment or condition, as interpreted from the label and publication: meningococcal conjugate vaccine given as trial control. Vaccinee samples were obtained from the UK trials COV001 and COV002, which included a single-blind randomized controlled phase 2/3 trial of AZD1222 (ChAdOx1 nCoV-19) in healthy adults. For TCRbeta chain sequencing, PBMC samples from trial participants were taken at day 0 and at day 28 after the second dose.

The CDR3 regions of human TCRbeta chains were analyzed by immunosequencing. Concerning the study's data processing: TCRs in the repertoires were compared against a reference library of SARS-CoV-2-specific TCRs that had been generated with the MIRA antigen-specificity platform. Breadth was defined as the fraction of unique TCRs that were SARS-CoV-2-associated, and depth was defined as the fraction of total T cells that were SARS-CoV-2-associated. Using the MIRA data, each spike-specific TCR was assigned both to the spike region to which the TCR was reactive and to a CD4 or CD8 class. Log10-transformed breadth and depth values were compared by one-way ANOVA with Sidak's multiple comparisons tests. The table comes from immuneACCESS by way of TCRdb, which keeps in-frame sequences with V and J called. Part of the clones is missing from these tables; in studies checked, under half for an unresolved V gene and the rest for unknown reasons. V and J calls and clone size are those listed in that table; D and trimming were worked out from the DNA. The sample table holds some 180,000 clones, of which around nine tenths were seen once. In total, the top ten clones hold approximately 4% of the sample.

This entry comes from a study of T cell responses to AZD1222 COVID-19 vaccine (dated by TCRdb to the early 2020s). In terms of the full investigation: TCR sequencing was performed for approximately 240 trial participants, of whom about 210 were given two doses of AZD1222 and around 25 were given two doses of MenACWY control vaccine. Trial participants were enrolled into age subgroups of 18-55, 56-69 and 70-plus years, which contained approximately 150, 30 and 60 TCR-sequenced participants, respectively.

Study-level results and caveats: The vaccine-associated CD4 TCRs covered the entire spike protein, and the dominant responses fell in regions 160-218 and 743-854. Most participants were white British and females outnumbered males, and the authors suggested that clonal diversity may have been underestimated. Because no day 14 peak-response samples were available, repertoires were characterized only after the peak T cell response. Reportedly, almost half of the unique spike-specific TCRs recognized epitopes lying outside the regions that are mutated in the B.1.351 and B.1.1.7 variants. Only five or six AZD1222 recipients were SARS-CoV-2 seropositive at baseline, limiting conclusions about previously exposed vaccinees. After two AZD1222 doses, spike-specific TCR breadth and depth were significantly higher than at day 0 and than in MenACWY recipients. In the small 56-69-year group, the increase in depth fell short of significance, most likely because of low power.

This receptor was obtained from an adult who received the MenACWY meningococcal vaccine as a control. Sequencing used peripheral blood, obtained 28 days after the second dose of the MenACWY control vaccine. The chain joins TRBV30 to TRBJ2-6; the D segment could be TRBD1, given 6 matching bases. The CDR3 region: CAYTQGSLSGANVLTF. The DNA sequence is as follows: TGTGCCTATACACAGGGTTCCCTTTCTGGGGCCAACGTCCTGACTTTC. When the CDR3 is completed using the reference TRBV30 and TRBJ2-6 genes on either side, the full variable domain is SQTIHQWPATLVQPVGSPLSLECTVEGTSNPNLYWYRQAAGRGLQLLFYSVGIGQISSEVPQNLSASRPQDRQFILSSKKLLLSDSGFYLCAYTQGSLSGANVLTFGAGSRLTVL.